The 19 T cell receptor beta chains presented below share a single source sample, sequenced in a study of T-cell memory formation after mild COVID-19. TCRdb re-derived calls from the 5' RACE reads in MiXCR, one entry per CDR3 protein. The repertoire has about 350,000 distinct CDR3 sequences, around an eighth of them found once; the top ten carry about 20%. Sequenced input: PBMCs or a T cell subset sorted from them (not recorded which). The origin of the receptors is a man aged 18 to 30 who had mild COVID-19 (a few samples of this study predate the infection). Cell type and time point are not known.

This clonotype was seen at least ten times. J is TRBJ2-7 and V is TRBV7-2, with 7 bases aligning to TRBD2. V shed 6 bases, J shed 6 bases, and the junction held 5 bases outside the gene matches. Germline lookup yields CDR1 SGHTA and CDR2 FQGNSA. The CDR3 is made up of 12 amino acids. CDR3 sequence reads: CASRGGAAEQYF. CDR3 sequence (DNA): TGTGCCAGCAGGGGAGGGGCCGCCGAGCAGTACTTC.

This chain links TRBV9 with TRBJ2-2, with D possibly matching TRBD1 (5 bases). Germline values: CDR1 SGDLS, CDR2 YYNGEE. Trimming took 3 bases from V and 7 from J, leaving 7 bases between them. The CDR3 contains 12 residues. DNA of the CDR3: TGTGCCAGCAGCGCCCAGGGCGGGGAGCTGTTTTTT. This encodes CASSAQGGELFF.

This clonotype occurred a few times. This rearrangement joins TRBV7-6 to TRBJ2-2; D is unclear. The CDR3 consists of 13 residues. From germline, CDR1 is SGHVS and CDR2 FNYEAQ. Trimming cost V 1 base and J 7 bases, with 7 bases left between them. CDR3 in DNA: TGTGCCAGCAGCTTAGTTCAGGTCGGGGAGCTGTTTTTT. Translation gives CASSLVQVGELFF. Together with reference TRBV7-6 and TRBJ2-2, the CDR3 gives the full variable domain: GAGVSQSPRYKVTKRGQDVALRCDPISGHVSLYWYRQALGQGPEFLTYFNYEAQQDKSGLPNDRFSAERPEGSISTLTIQRTEQRDSAMYRCASSLVQVGELFFGEGSRLTVL.

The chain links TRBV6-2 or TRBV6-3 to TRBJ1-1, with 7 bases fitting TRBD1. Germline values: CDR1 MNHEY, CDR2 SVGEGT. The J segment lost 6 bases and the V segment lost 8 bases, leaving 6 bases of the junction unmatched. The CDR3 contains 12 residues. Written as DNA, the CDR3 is TGTGCCAGCGGTCTGACAGGGCCTGAAGCTTTCTTT. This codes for CASGLTGPEAFF.

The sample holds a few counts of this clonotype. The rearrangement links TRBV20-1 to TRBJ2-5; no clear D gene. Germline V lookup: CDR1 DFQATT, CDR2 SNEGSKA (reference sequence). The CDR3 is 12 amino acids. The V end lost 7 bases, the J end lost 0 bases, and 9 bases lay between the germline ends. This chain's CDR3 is CSVTKNQETQYF. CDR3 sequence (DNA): TGCAGTGTAACGAAGAACCAAGAGACCCAGTACTTC.

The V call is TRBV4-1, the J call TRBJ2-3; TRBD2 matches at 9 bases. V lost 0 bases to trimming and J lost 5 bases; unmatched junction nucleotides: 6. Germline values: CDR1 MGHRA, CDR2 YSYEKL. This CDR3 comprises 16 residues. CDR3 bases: TGCGCCAGCAGCCAAGAACCGGGACTAGCTGGAGATACGCAGTATTTT. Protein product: CASSQEPGLAGDTQYF.

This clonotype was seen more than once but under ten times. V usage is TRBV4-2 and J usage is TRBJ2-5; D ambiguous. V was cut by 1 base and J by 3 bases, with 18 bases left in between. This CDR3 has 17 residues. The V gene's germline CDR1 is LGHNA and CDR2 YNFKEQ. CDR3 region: CASSQGRIGRDEETQYF. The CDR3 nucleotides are TGTGCCAGCAGCCAAGGTCGGATAGGCCGAGACGAAGAGACCCAGTACTTC.

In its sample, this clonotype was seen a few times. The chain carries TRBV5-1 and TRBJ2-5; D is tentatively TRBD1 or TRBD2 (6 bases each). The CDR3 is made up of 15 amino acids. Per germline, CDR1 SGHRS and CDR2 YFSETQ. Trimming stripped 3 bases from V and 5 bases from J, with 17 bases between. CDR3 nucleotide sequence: TGCGCCAGCAGCTCAGTTCTGGGGGGCGCGGAGACCCAGTACTTC. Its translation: CASSSVLGGAETQYF.

The chain's CDR3 is CASTWVSLPNTGELFF. Written as DNA, the CDR3 is TGTGCCAGTACCTGGGTATCGCTCCCGAACACCGGGGAGCTGTTTTTT. The rearrangement joins TRBV19 to TRBJ2-2; D is unresolved. The CDR3 runs to 16 residues. Germline V CDR1 and CDR2: LNHDA, SQIVND (reference sequence). V dropped 7 bases and J dropped 0 bases, with 15 bases sitting between them.

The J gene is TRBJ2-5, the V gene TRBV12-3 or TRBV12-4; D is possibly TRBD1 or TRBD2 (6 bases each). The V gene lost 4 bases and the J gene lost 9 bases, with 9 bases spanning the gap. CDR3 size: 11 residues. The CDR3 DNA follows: TGTGCCAGCAGTTCGAGGGGGGCCCAGTACTTC. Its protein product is CASSSRGAQYF.

In DNA, the CDR3 is TGCGCCACCCCAAGGTCCCTAGAGGGTTTCTTT. Translating it yields CATPRSLEGFF. The chain is built from TRBV5-1 and TRBJ1-1; D is ambiguous. The CDR3 length is 11 residues. The V and J ends lost 9 bases and 13 bases respectively, with 19 bases between them. Germline CDR1 SGHRS, CDR2 YFSETQ.

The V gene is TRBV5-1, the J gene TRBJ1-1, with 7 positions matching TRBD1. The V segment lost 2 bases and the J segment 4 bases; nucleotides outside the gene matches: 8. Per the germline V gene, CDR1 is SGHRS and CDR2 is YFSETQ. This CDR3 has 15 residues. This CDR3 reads CASSLHSGQTTEAFF. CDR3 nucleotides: TGCGCCAGCAGCTTACATTCGGGACAGACCACTGAAGCTTTCTTT.

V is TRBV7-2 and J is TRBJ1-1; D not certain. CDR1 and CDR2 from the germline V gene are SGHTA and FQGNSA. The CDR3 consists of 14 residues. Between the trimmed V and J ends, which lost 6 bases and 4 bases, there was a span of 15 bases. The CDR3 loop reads CASSSYVGGTEAFF. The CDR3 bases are TGTGCCAGCAGTTCGTATGTCGGAGGCACTGAAGCTTTCTTT.

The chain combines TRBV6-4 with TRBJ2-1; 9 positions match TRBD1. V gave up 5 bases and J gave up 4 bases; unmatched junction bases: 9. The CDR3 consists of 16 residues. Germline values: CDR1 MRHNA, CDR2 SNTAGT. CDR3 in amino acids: CASSLQGQGIYNEQFF. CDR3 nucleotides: TGTGCCAGCAGTCTACAGGGACAGGGAATTTACAATGAGCAGTTCTTC.

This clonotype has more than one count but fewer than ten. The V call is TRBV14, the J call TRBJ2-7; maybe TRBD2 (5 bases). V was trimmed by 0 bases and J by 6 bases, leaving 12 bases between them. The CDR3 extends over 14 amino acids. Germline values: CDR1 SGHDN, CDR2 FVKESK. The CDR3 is CASSQEGGTGEQYV. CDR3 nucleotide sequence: TGTGCCAGCAGCCAAGAAGGAGGCACCGGCGAGCAGTACGTC.

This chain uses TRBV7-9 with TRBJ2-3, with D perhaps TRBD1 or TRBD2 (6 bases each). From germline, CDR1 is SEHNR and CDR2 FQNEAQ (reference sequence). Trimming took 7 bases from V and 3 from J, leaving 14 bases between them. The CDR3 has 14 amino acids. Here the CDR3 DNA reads TGTGCCAGCACACTGGAGGGGGAAACAGATACGCAGTATTTT. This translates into CASTLEGETDTQYF.

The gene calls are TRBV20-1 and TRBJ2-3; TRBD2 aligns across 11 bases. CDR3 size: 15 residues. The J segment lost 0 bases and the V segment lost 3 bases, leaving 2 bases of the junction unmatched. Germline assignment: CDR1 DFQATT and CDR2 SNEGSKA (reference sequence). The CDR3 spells CSARGLADSTDTQYF. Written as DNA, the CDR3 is TGCAGTGCTAGGGGACTAGCGGATAGCACAGATACGCAGTATTTT.

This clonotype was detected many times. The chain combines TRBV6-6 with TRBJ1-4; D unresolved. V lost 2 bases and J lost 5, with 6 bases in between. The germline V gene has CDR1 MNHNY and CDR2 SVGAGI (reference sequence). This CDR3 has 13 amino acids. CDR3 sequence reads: CASSYQENEKLFF. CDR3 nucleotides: TGTGCCAGCAGTTACCAAGAGAATGAAAAACTGTTTTTT.

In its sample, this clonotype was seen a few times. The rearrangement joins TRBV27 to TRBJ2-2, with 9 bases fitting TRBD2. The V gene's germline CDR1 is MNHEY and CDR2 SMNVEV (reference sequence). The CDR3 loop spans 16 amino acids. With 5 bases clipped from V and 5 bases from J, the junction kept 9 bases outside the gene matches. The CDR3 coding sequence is TGTGCCAGCAGTCTTGTTCTAGCGGGGTCAACCGGGGAGCTGTTTTTT. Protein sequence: CASSLVLAGSTGELFF.